The clone carrying this T cell receptor (beta chain) showed up just a few times. Germline CDR1 SGHDN, CDR2 FVKESK. Trimming removed 1 base from V and 2 bases from J, with 10 bases in between. CDR3 length: 15 residues. The record originates from a study of molecular identifiers for immune sequencing clone quantification. TCRdb independently ran MiXCR on the PCR reads; one entry per CDR3 protein. The data show 250,000 to 350,000 distinct CDR3 sequences, about a fifth seen once. The sequence was obtained from a human donor in good health. Some libraries in this study had Jurkat cell RNA spiked in. Sequencing was carried out using naive CD8+ T cells from blood, with Jurkat cell RNA spiked in. Subset indicated: FACS-sorted CD8+CD4-CCR7+CD45RA+ naive T cells. The chain links TRBV14 to TRBJ2-3; D might be TRBD1 (5 bases). For the CDR3, the DNA is TGTGCCAGCAGCCAAGGGCCAGGGCACACAGATACGCAGTATTTT. This codes for CASSQGPGHTDTQYF.